In its sample, the clone carrying this T cell receptor (beta chain) was seen many times. Researchers amplified the TCR beta CDR3 regions from RNA transcripts. Carried out on the TCR CDR3, a first-round RT-PCR used the HTBI primer set. TCRdb re-called the multiplex PCR reads with MiXCR, one entry per CDR3 protein. The repertoire holds 300,000 to 400,000 distinct CDR3 sequences, with roughly 13% as singletons. The source of the sample is a study of T cells in Graves' hyperthyroidism and ophthalmopathy. This CDR3 spans 19 amino acids. CDR1 is DFQATT and CDR2 is SNEGSKA in the germline V gene (reference sequence). V dropped 7 bases and J dropped 0 bases, with 28 bases sitting between them.

Sequenced material: blood. This receptor was identified in a woman aged 18-30 years with Graves' hyperthyroidism. The chain joins TRBV20-1 to TRBJ2-4, with D perhaps TRBD1 or TRBD2 (5 bases each). The CDR3: CSVTKLEPGTLLAKNIQYF. The CDR3 nucleotides read TGCAGTGTTACGAAACTCGAACCAGGGACGCTACTAGCCAAAAACATTCAGTACTTC.